This TCR beta chain was obtained from a study of T cell changes during pregnancy in multiple sclerosis. Profiled with immunoSEQ multiplex PCR; TCRdb holds only in-frame clones, not every one. The data hold 80,000 to 130,000 clones, with around 93% observed a single time. In germline, CDR1 is LGHNA, CDR2 YNFKEQ. Trimming took 0 bases from V and 2 from J; bases not matched to a gene: 4. This CDR3 comprises 17 residues. This sample comprised peripheral blood, obtained before pregnancy. The V call is TRBV4-2, the J call TRBJ2-3, with 11 bases fitting TRBD1. This TCR came from a female donor with multiple sclerosis, enrolled in a pregnancy study. CDR3 region: CASSQDQDRGPTDTQYF. In nucleotides, the CDR3 is TGTGCCAGCAGCCAAGATCAGGACAGGGGGCCCACAGATACGCAGTATTTT.